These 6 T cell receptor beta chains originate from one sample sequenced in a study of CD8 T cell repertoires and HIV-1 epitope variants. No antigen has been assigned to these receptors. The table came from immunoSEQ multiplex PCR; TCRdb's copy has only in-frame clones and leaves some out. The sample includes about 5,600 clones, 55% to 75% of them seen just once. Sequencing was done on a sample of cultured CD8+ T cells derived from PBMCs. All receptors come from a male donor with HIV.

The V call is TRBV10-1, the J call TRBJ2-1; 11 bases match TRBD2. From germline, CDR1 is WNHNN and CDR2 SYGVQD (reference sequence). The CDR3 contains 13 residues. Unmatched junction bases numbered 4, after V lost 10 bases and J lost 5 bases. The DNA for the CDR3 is TGCGCCACCGGGACTAGCGGACACAATGAGCAGTTCTTC. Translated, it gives CATGTSGHNEQFF.

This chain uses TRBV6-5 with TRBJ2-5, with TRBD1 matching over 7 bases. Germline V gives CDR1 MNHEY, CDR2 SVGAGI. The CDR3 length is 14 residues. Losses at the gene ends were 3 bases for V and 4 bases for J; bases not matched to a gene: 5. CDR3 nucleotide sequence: TGTGCCAGCAGTTATGGGTCAGGGGGAGAGACCCAGTACTTC. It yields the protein CASSYGSGGETQYF.

CDR3 in DNA: TGTGCCAGCAGACCTACCGGGACGGTGAATGAAAAACTGTTTTTT. It codes for CASRPTGTVNEKLFF. The V call is TRBV27, the J call TRBJ1-4; TRBD1 might be the D (5 bases). Trimming shortened V by 6 bases and J by 5 bases, and 16 bases separated the two germline ends. Germline V gives CDR1 MNHEY, CDR2 SMNVEV (reference sequence). The CDR3 runs 15 residues.

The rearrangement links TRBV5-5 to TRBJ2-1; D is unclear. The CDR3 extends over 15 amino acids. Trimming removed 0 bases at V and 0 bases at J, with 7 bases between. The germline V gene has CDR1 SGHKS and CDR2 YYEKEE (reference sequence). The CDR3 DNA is TGTGCCAGCAGCTTGGGACTGGCCTCCTACAATGAGCAGTTCTTC. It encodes CASSLGLASYNEQFF. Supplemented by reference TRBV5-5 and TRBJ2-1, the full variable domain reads DAGVTQSPTHLIKTRGQQVTLRCSPISGHKSVSWYQQVLGQGPQFIFQYYEKEERGRGNFPDRFSARQFPNYSSELNVNALLLGDSALYLCASSLGLASYNEQFFGPGTRLTVL.

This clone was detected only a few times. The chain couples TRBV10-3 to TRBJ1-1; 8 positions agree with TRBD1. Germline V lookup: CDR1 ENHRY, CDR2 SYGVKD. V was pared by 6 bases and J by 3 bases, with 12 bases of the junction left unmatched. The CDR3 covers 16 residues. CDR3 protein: CAIRTDREGRDTEAFF. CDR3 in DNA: TGTGCCATCAGGACGGACAGGGAGGGTCGGGACACTGAAGCTTTCTTT.

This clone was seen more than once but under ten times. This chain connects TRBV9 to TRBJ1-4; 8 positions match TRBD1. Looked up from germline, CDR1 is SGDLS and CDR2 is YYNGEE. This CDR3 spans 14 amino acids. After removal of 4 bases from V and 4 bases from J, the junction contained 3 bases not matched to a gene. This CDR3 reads CASSRQGNNEKLFF. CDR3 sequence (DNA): TGTGCCAGCAGCCGACAGGGGAATAATGAAAAACTGTTTTTT.